These 22 T cell receptor beta chains came from one sample sequenced in a study of OX40 agonist ivuxolimab in advanced cancers. TCRdb's copy holds only in-frame clones and misses some; the assay was immunoSEQ multiplex PCR. This table has tens of thousands of clones, about 93% appearing once. The starting material was CD4+ or CD8+ T cells sorted from blood, obtained in a trial of the OX40 agonist ivuxolimab. These receptors were collected from an adult with an advanced solid tumor such as melanoma, head and neck, liver or kidney cancer.

V usage is TRBV6-6 and J usage is TRBJ1-5; D is uncertain. Germline assignment: CDR1 MNHNY and CDR2 SVGAGI (reference sequence). V lost 8 bases and J 7 bases, leaving 18 bases between the germline ends. The CDR3 totals 14 residues. CDR3 in amino acids: CASVQGAGGQPQHF. The CDR3 bases are TGTGCCAGCGTCCAAGGAGCCGGAGGACAGCCCCAGCATTTT.

The rearrangement uses TRBV28 and TRBJ2-7; TRBD1 matches at 8 bases. Trimming took 6 bases from V and 0 from J; bases not matched to a gene: 10. This CDR3 region has 16 residues. Germline-derived CDR1 and CDR2 are MDHEN and SYDVKM. CDR3 nucleotides: TGTGCCAGCAGCCCAGGGGGACAGGCTAACTCCTACGAGCAGTACTTC. Its translation is CASSPGGQANSYEQYF.

The CDR3 sequence: CASSSGADTQYF. The CDR3 nucleotides are TGTGCCAGCAGTTCGGGCGCAGATACGCAGTATTTT. The V call is TRBV6-5, the J call TRBJ2-3, with unresolved D. Per the germline V gene, CDR1 is MNHEY and CDR2 is SVGAGI. Trimming took 4 bases from V and 4 from J, leaving 6 bases between them. CDR3 length: 12 amino acids.

V is TRBV19 and J is TRBJ1-5, with TRBD1 matching over 10 bases. Germline lookup yields CDR1 LNHDA and CDR2 SQIVND (reference sequence). V lost 8 bases and J lost 4; bases outside the gene matches: 11. The CDR3 covers 16 residues. The CDR3 region is CASSPGQGYTNQPQHF. The CDR3, as DNA: TGTGCCAGTTCGCCGGGACAGGGGTACACTAATCAGCCCCAGCATTTT.

The chain is built from TRBV9 and TRBJ1-4; D call uncertain. The germline gives CDR1 SGDLS, CDR2 YYNGEE. The length of the CDR3 is 13 residues. Deletions cut 3 bases from V and 6 bases from J, with 9 bases between. The CDR3 sequence: CASSGALDEKLFF. The CDR3 region has the DNA TGTGCCAGCAGCGGGGCCCTCGATGAAAAACTGTTTTTT.

V and J are TRBV5-3 and TRBJ2-1, with 10 bases matching TRBD2. TRBV5-3 is an open reading frame, and its role is uncertain. With 4 bases clipped from V and 5 bases from J, the junction kept 3 bases outside the gene matches. This CDR3 has 14 amino acids. The CDR3 region is CARSLAGVHNEQFF. The CDR3, as DNA: TGTGCCAGAAGCCTAGCGGGAGTCCACAATGAGCAGTTCTTC.

The chain has TRBV30 and TRBJ1-5, with D perhaps TRBD1 (5 bases). The CDR3 is 15 amino acids. Germline CDR1 reads GTSNPN; CDR2 reads SVGIG (reference sequence). Trimming shortened V by 2 bases and J by 3 bases, and 14 bases separated the two germline ends. The CDR3 is CAWSNMGRFNQPQHF. As DNA, the CDR3 is TGTGCCTGGAGTAATATGGGACGGTTCAATCAGCCCCAGCATTTT.

The sample holds one count of this clone. The chain recombines TRBV5-1 with TRBJ2-2; D is uncertain. The CDR3 has 14 amino acids. Germline V gene lookup returns CDR1 SGHRS and CDR2 YFSETQ. Trimming removed 0 bases at V and 5 bases at J, with 8 bases between. The CDR3 sequence is CASSLARLTGELFF. In DNA, the CDR3 is TGCGCCAGCAGCTTGGCCCGGCTTACCGGGGAGCTGTTTTTT. Using reference TRBV5-1 and TRBJ2-2 for the parts outside the CDR3, the full variable domain is KAGVTQTPRYLIKTRGQQVTLSCSPISGHRSVSWYQQTPGQGLQFLFEYFSETQRNKGNFPGRFSGRQFSNSRSEMNVSTLELGDSALYLCASSLARLTGELFFGEGSRLTVL.

This chain connects TRBV28 to TRBJ1-6, with a tentative D call TRBD1 (6 bases). CDR1 is MDHEN, CDR2 SYDVKM, per germline. The V end was cut by 2 bases, the J end by 14 bases, with 19 bases between. The CDR3 extends over 15 amino acids. The CDR3 here is CASSLVGQGYQALHF. In DNA, the CDR3 is TGTGCCAGCAGTTTAGTCGGGCAGGGGTATCAGGCCCTCCACTTT.

This sequence joins TRBV29-1 and TRBJ2-7; tentative D call: TRBD1 (5 bases). Looked up from germline, CDR1 is SQVTM and CDR2 is ANQGSEA. The CDR3 is made up of 13 amino acids. V lost 4 bases to trimming and J lost 3 bases, with 13 bases between them. The CDR3 loop is CSVVFTGLYEQYF. In DNA form, the CDR3 reads TGCAGCGTTGTGTTTACAGGCCTCTACGAGCAGTACTTC.

CDR3 loop: CATSRDSGGVYGYTF. As DNA, the CDR3 is TGTGCCACCAGCAGAGATAGCGGGGGGGTTTATGGCTACACCTTC. This rearrangement joins TRBV15 to TRBJ1-2, with D maybe TRBD1 (5 bases). V was clipped by 0 bases and J by 5 bases, with 13 bases between them. Per germline, CDR1 LNHNV and CDR2 YYDKDF (reference sequence). The CDR3 has 15 residues.

CDR3 amino acids: CAISDRDDYGYTF. The CDR3, as DNA: TGTGCCATCAGTGACAGGGACGACTATGGCTACACCTTC. This chain connects TRBV10-3 to TRBJ1-2; TRBD1 might be the D (5 bases). The V gene's germline CDR1 is ENHRY and CDR2 SYGVKD. V lost 3 bases, J lost 3 bases, and 8 bases lay in between. The CDR3 is 13 amino acids.

This chain uses TRBV2 with TRBJ2-7, with 8 positions matching TRBD2. Germline V gene data show CDR1 as SNHLY and CDR2 as FYNNEI. CDR3 size: 15 residues. The J segment lost 7 bases and the V segment lost 6 bases, leaving 14 bases of the junction unmatched. CDR3 nucleotide sequence: TGTGCCAGCAGGGGTACTAGCGGAGGACTACGAGAGCAGTACTTC. Translated: CASRGTSGGLREQYF.

The V call is TRBV28, the J call TRBJ2-1; 7 bases align to TRBD2. Germline values: CDR1 MDHEN, CDR2 SYDVKM. The V and J ends lost 5 bases and 6 bases, in that order; junction bases with no gene match: 16. The CDR3 consists of 17 residues. CDR3 sequence reads: CASSVGSLWSGANEQFF. The DNA of the CDR3 is TGTGCCAGCAGTGTGGGGAGTTTATGGAGCGGGGCCAATGAGCAGTTCTTC.

The chain recombines TRBV2 with TRBJ2-7, with 11 bases lining up with TRBD2. The trim removed 10 bases at V and 7 bases at J, leaving 15 bases unmatched. The CDR3 is 15 amino acids. The germline V gene has CDR1 SNHLY and CDR2 FYNNEI. The CDR3 here is CATINLAGGLYEQYF. The DNA of the CDR3 is TGTGCCACTATAAACCTAGCGGGAGGCTTATATGAGCAGTACTTC.

The rearrangement joins TRBV28 to TRBJ1-3; D perhaps matches TRBD1 (6 bases). V gave up 5 bases and J gave up 0 bases, with 14 bases separating them. Germline CDR1 reads MDHEN; CDR2 reads SYDVKM. This CDR3 region has 16 residues. The CDR3 coding sequence is TGTGCCAGCAGTCCGAGACAGGTTGTCTCTGGAAACACCATATATTTT. This translates into CASSPRQVVSGNTIYF.

J is TRBJ2-1 and V is TRBV7-6; TRBD2 aligns across 10 bases. CDR1 is SGHVS, CDR2 FNYEAQ, per germline. The CDR3 consists of 14 residues. J lost 7 bases, V lost 0 bases, and 0 bases had no gene match. This CDR3 is CASSLASGRNEQFF. The DNA of the CDR3 is TGTGCCAGCAGCTTAGCTAGCGGGAGGAATGAGCAGTTCTTC.

The rearrangement uses TRBV5-4 and TRBJ2-1; 12 positions match TRBD2. Germline assignment: CDR1 SGHNT and CDR2 YYREEE (reference sequence). The CDR3 is 15 residues long. The junction had 6 bases not matched to a gene; V was cut back by 4 bases and J by 7 bases. CDR3 residues: CASSPTSGSRNEQFF. The DNA for the CDR3 is TGTGCCAGCAGCCCGACTAGCGGGAGTCGTAATGAGCAGTTCTTC.

The gene calls are TRBV6-1 and TRBJ2-7; D remains ambiguous. Trimming took off 5 bases at V and 3 bases at J, with 11 bases between the two ends. This CDR3 spans 13 amino acids. Germline V CDR1 and CDR2: MNHNS, SASEGT. The CDR3 protein is CASSLGLLYEQYF. DNA of the CDR3: TGTGCCAGCAGTTTAGGTCTCCTCTACGAGCAGTACTTC.

This rearrangement joins TRBV28 to TRBJ1-5, with a tentative D call TRBD1 (6 bases). There are 15 residues in the CDR3. Trimming took 7 bases from V and 4 from J, leaving 17 bases between them. Germline CDR1 and CDR2: MDHEN and SYDVKM. Written as DNA, the CDR3 is TGTGCCAGCAATATCTACCCGGACAGTAATCAGCCCCAGCATTTT. It encodes CASNIYPDSNQPQHF. Full variable domain (missing parts from reference TRBV28 and TRBJ1-5): DVKVTQSSRYLVKRTGEKVFLECVQDMDHENMFWYRQDPGLGLRLIYFSYDVKMKEKGDIPEGYSVSREKKERFSLILESASTNQTSMYLCASNIYPDSNQPQHFGDGTRLSIL.

V usage is TRBV6-4 and J usage is TRBJ2-1; 8 positions agree with TRBD1. The trim removed 6 bases at V and 6 bases at J, leaving 7 bases unmatched. Germline CDR1 MRHNA, CDR2 SNTAGT. CDR3 length: 14 residues. Here the CDR3 DNA reads TGTGCCAGCAGCGAGGACAGGGAGGCCAATGAGCAGTTCTTC. The encoded protein is CASSEDREANEQFF.

This chain uses TRBV7-2 with TRBJ2-7; D is perhaps TRBD2 (7 bases). The CDR3 is 14 residues long. Germline CDR1 is SGHTA and CDR2 is FQGNSA. Trimming took 4 bases from V and 4 from J, leaving 14 bases between them. CDR3 nucleotides: TGTGCCAGCAGCTCAAGGGGGGGATCGTACGAGCAGTACTTC. It translates to CASSSRGGSYEQYF. Full variable domain (outside the CDR3, taken from reference TRBV7-2 and TRBJ2-7): GAGVSQSPSNKVTEKGKDVELRCDPISGHTALYWYRQSLGQGLEFLIYFQGNSAPDKSGLPSDRFSAERTGGSVSTLTIQRTQQEDSAVYLCASSSRGGSYEQYFGPGTRLTVT.